This TCR beta chain was found in a study of early T cells in non-severe SARS-CoV-2 infection. V trimming: 1 base; J trimming: 4 bases; junction bases outside the gene matches: 5. CDR1 is SGHRS, CDR2 YFSETQ, per germline. The CDR3 has 15 residues. Using its own MiXCR run on the 5' RACE reads, TCRdb lists one record per CDR3 protein. The sample holds some 64,000 distinct CDR3 sequences, 9.5% to 14% seen once. This TCR came from an adult who was a healthcare worker with PCR-confirmed SARS-CoV-2 infection or an uninfected control (not recorded which). The chain joins TRBV5-1 to TRBJ1-1; 9 bases line up with TRBD1. Material: whole blood. The CDR3: CASSLLTGGGTEAFF. Here the CDR3 DNA reads TGCGCCAGCAGCTTGCTCACAGGGGGCGGCACTGAAGCTTTCTTT.